This TCR beta chain emerged from a study of shared clonotypes between healthy human individuals. The study's findings and limits: Sampling covered blood only; tissue repertoires likely differ.

Comments on this clone: Its antigen remains unidentified.

It was CD45RO-negative cells, positively selected for CCR7, that made up naive CD8 cells, with terminally differentiated effector memory CD45RA+ cells excluded. The CDR3 length is 14 residues. V lost 7 bases and J lost 8, with 20 bases in between. Germline-derived CDR1 and CDR2 are MDHEN and SYDVKM. Per the original methods: Filtering differed since immunoSEQ provided only junctions, with no quality scores. Repertoires were generated with immunoSEQ multiplex PCR, while TCRdb's copy carries only in-frame clones and drops some. V and J calls and clone size are as listed in that table; D and trimming were resolved from the DNA. The table shows about 650,000 clones, with 95% occurring only once.

Sequencing input: naive CD8+ T cells sorted from blood. The chain carries TRBV28 and TRBJ1-2; perhaps TRBD1 as D (5 bases). This clonotype was obtained from a young woman in good health. CDR3 region: CASTLLGRWEGYTF. For the CDR3, the DNA is TGTGCCAGCACGCTCCTGGGACGCTGGGAAGGCTACACCTTC.